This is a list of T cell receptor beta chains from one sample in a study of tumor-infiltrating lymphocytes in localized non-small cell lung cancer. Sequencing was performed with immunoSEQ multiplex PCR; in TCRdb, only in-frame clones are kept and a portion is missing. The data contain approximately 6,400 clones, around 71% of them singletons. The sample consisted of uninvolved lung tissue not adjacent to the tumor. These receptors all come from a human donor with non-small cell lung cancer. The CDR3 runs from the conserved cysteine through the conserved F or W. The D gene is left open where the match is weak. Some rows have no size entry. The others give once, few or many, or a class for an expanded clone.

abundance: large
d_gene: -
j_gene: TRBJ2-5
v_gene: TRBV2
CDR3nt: TGTGCCAGCAGGTCGTTGGAGACCCAGTACTTC
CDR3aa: CASRSLETQYF

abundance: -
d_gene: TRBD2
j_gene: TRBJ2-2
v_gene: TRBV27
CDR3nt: TGTGCCAGCAGTCCCGACTATTCCCGGGAGGCCTCAGGGGAGCTGTTTTTT
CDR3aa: CASSPDYSREASGELFF

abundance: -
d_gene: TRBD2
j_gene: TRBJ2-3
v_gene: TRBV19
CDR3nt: TGTGCCAGTACCCGGCGTCTAGCGGGACACGGCGGGGATACGCAGTATTTT
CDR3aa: CASTRRLAGHGGDTQYF

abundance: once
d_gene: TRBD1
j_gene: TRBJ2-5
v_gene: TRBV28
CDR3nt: TGTGCCAGCACCCGACTAAGGACAGGAAGGGTGGAGACCCAGTACTTC
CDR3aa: CASTRLRTGRVETQYF

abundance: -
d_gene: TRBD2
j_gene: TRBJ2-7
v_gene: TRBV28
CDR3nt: TGTGCCAGCGGGACTAGCGGAGTCTACGAGCAGTACTTC
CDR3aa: CASGTSGVYEQYF

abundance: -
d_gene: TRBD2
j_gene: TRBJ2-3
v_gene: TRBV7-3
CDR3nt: TGTGCCAGCAGCTCTCCGGGACTAGCGGGGTCAGGCACAGATACGCAGTATTTT
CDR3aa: CASSSPGLAGSGTDTQYF

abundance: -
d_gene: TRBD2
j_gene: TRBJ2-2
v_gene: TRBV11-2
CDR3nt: TGTGCCAGCAGCCCAAGGACTAGCGCGAACACCGGGGAGCTGTTTTTT
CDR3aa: CASSPRTSANTGELFF

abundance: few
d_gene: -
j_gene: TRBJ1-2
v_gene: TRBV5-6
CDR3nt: TGTGCCAGCAGCTTGTGGGAAGCTAACTATGGCTACACCTTC
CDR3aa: CASSLWEANYGYTF

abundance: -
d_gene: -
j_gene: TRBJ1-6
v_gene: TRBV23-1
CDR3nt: TGCGCCAGCAGCAGGAAGGGTAGGTATAATTCACCCCTCCACTTT
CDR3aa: CASSRKGRYNSPLHF

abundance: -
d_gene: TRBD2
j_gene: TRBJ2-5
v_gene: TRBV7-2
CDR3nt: TGTGCCAGCAGCTTTGCCGGGACTAGCTTGGAGACCCAGTACTTC
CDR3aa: CASSFAGTSLETQYF

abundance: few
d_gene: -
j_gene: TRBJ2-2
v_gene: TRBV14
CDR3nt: TGTGCCAGCAGCAGGATGAGCACCGGGGAGCTGTTTTTT
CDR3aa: CASSRMSTGELFF

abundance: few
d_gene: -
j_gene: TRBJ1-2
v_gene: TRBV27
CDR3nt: TGTGCCAGCAGTTTCCTCGTGGCGGGTAACTATGGCTACACCTTC
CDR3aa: CASSFLVAGNYGYTF

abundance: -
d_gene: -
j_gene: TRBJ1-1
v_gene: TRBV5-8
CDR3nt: TGTGCCAGCAGCTTAGAGAAGGGCACTGAAGCTTTCTTT
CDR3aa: CASSLEKGTEAFF

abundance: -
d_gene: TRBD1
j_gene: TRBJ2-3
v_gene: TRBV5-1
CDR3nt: TGCGCCAGCAGCTTGGCCACAGGGGAAGCAGATACGCAGTATTTT
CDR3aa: CASSLATGEADTQYF

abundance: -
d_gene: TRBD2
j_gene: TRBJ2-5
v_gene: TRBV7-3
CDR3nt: TGTGCCAGCAGCTTAACCGGGACTAGGCAAGAGACCCAGTACTTC
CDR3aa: CASSLTGTRQETQYF

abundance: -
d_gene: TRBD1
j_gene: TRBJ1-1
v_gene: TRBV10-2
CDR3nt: TGCGCCAGCAGTGCCGACAGGGGCACTGAAGCTTTCTTT
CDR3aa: CASSADRGTEAFF

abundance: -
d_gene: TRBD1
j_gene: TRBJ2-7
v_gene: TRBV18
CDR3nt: TGTGCCAGCTCACCCGGTGGACGACAGGGGGAAAAATCCTACGAGCAGTACTTC
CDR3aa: CASSPGGRQGEKSYEQYF

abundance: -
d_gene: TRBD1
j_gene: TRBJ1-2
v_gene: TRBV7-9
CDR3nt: TGTGCCAGCAGCCTCCGGACAGGGCATGGCTACACCTTC
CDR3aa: CASSLRTGHGYTF

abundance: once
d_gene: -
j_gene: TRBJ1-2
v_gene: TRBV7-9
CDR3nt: TGTGCCAGCAGCTTAGTGGGGATAGATGAGTATGGCTACACCTTC
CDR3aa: CASSLVGIDEYGYTF

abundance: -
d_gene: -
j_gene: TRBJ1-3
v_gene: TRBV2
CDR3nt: TGTGCCAGCAGTGAGTACAGGTCTGGAAACACCATATATTTT
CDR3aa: CASSEYRSGNTIYF

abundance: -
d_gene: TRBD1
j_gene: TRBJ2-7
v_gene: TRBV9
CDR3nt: TGTGCCAGCAGCGTAGATGCAGGGGGCCGCGAGCAGTACTTC
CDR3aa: CASSVDAGGREQYF

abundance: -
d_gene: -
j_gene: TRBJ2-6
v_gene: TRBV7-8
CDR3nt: TGTGCCAGCAGCTTATCCTATATTTCGGGTACTGGGGCCAACGTCCTGACTTTC
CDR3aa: CASSLSYISGTGANVLTF

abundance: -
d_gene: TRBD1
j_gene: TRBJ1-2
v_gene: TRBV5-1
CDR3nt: TGCGCCAGCAGCCCGACAGGGGGCGCCGCGGCTAACTATGGCTACACCTTC
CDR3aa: CASSPTGGAAANYGYTF

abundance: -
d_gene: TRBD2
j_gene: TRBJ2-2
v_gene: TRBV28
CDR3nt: TGTGCCAGCAGTCAATGGACTAGCGGGAACACCGGGGAGCTGTTTTTT
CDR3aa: CASSQWTSGNTGELFF

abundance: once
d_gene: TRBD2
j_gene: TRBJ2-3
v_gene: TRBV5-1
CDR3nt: TGCGCCAGCAGCCTCGGACTAGCGGGGGCCTCTAGCACAGATACGCAGTATTTT
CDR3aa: CASSLGLAGASSTDTQYF

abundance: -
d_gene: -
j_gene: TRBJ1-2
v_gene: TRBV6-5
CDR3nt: TGTGCCAGCAGGGGGACCGGCGTGCGGGGCTACACCTTC
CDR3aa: CASRGTGVRGYTF

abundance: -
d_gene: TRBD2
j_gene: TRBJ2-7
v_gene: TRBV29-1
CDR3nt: TGCAGAAGGTGCGGGAGAAAAGCCTACGAGCAGTACTTC
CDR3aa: CRRCGRKAYEQYF

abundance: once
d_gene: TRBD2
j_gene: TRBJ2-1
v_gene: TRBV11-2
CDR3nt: TGTGCCAGCAGCTTACAGCGGGGGAACTACAATGAGCAGTTCTTC
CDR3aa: CASSLQRGNYNEQFF

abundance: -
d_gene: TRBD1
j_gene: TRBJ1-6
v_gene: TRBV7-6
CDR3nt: TGTGCCAGCAGCTTAGCTCAGGGGGGTTCACCCCTCCACTTT
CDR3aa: CASSLAQGGSPLHF

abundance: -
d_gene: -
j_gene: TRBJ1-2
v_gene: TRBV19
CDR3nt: TGTGCCAGCCGGGGTTCCCTTAACTATGGCTACACCTTC
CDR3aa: CASRGSLNYGYTF

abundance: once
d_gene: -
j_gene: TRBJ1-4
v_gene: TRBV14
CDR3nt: TGTGCCAGCAGCCAAGTCCGGGGGACGGATGAAAAACTGTTTTTT
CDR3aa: CASSQVRGTDEKLFF

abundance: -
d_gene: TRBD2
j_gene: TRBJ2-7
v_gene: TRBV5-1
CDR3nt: TGCGCCAGCAGCTCCGGAGCGGGACCCTACGAGCAGTACTTC
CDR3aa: CASSSGAGPYEQYF

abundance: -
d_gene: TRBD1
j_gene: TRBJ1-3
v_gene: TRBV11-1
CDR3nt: TGTGCCAGCAGCTTAAGGACAGGGCGCTCTGGAAACACCATATATTTT
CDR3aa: CASSLRTGRSGNTIYF

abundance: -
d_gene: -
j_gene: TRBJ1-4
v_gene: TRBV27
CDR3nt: TGTGCCAGCAGTACTCAGACTCGGGGTCGAGCTGAAAAACTGTTTTTT
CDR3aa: CASSTQTRGRAEKLFF

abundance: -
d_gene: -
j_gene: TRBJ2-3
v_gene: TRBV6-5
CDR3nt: TGTGCCAGCAGTTCCCCCCCCGGGGTGGGAGTAGATACGCAGTATTTT
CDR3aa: CASSSPPGVGVDTQYF

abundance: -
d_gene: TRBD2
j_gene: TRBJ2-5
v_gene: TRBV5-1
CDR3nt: TGCGCCAGCAGCTTCACTAGCGGCTCTCAAGAGACCCAGTACTTC
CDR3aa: CASSFTSGSQETQYF

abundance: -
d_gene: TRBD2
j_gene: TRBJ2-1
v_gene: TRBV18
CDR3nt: TGTGCCAGCTCCACCGGTGGGGCTAGCGGTCTCAATGAGCAGTTCTTC
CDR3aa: CASSTGGASGLNEQFF

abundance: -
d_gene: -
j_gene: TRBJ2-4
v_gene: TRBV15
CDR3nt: TGTGCCACCAGCAGCTATGAGGGGGACCTAGCCAAAAACATTCAGTACTTC
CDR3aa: CATSSYEGDLAKNIQYF

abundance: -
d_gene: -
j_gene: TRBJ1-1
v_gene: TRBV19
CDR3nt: TGTGCCAGTAGTGGGTTCACAGGGCTTAGGACTGAAGCTTTCTTT
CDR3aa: CASSGFTGLRTEAFF

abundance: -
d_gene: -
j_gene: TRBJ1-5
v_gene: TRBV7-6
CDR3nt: TGTGCCAGCAGCTTATTCGGAGGTTCGAGCAATCAGCCCCAGCATTTT
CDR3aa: CASSLFGGSSNQPQHF

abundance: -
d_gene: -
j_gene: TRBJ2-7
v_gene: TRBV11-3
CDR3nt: TGTGCCAGCAGCCCCGGGGGCTCCTACGAGCAGTACTTC
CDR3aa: CASSPGGSYEQYF

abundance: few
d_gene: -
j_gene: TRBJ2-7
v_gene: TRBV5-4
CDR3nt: TGTGCCAGCAGCTTCGGCGGGGGCAGCTCCTACGAGCAGTACTTC
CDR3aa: CASSFGGGSSYEQYF

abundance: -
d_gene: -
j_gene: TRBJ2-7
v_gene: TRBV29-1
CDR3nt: TGCAGCGTTGAAGTTACTAGGGGGGCCTACGAGCAGTACTTC
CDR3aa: CSVEVTRGAYEQYF

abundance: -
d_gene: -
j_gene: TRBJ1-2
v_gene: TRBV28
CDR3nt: TGTGCCAGCAGCCCCTTGACCAAGGACCGTAACTATGGCTACACCTTC
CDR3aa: CASSPLTKDRNYGYTF

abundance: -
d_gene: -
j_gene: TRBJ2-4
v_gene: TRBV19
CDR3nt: TGTGCCAGTACCTGGGGCACAAACATTCAGTACTTC
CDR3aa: CASTWGTNIQYF

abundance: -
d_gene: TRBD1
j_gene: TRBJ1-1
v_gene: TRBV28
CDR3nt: TGTGCCAGCAGTTCTCCTTGGACAGGCATGAACACTGAAGCTTTCTTT
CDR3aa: CASSSPWTGMNTEAFF

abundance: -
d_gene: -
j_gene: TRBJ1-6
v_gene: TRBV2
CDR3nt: TGTGCCAGCAGAAAACAGGGAACCAATTCACCCCTCCACTTT
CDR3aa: CASRKQGTNSPLHF

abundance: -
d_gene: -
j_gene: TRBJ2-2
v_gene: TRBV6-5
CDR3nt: TGTGCCAGCAGTGACAGGAACACCGGGGAGCTGTTTTTT
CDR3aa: CASSDRNTGELFF

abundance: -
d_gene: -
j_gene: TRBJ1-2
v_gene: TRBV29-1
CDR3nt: TGCAGCGTTGACGCCAGCCCCTATGGCTACACCTTC
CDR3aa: CSVDASPYGYTF

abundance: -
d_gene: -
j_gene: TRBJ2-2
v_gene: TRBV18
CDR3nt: TGTGCCAGCTCACCACGGGAGAACACCGGGGAGCTGTTTTTT
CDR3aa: CASSPRENTGELFF

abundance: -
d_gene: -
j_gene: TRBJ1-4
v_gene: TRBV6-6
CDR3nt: TGTGCCAGCAGTTACGGCCTGACTAATGAAAAACTGTTTTTT
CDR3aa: CASSYGLTNEKLFF

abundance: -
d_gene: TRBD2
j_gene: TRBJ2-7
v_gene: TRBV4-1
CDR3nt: TGCGCCAGCAGCCAACAACTAGCGGGGGGATTCTCCTACGAGCAGTACTTC
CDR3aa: CASSQQLAGGFSYEQYF

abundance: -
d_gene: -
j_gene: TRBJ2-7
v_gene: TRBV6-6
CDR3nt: TGTGCCAGCAGTGGAACAGGAGGGGCCTCCTACGAGCAGTACTTC
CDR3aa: CASSGTGGASYEQYF